The T cell receptor beta chain described here comes from a study of blood T cell repertoires in COVID-19. Overall study: Some COVID-19 samples were acute and others convalescent; all came from the United States, Italy and Spain. From T cells, B-cell-depleted T cells, or PBMCs came the material, which was cDNA or gDNA.

Germline assignment: CDR1 LGHDT and CDR2 YNNKEL (reference sequence). The junction had 5 bases not matched to a gene; V was cut back by 4 bases and J by 8 bases. The CDR3 contains 13 residues. In the source study's methods: Estimation of nucleated cell counts relied on the amplification of reference gene primers. Profiling relied on immunoSEQ multiplex PCR, and the TCRdb table lists in-frame clones only, not all of them. V, J and clone size were drawn from that table, and D and trimming were deduced from the DNA. Counted here are some 340,000 clones, 87% occurring once; the ten biggest clones make up about 5.4%.

The rearrangement links TRBV3-1 (or the pseudogene TRBV3-2) to TRBJ1-2, with 9 bases matching TRBD1. Sequencing was carried out using PBMCs or T cells enriched from blood (not recorded which). The TCR comes from a woman in her 30s who had recovered from COVID-19. CDR3 DNA: TGTGCCAGCAGCCCCCGGGACAGGGACGGCTACACCTTC. Its protein is CASSPRDRDGYTF.